A selection of T cell receptor beta chains follows, all from one sample in a study of blood T cell repertoires in COVID-19. The protocol was immunoSEQ multiplex PCR, while the TCRdb copy is restricted to in-frame clones and leaves out a portion. Among 250,000 to 300,000 clones, approximately 89% were seen once, and the ten largest hold less than 3.5%. The sequencing input was PBMCs or T cells enriched from blood (not recorded which). The source is a woman aged 45-65 years who had been exposed to COVID-19. CDR3s include the opening cysteine and the closing phenylalanine or tryptophan. Each record gives: J gene, V gene, clone size, D gene, CDR3 protein, CDR3 DNA. D genes are given only for firm matches. A row's size may be missing; if present it is once, few, many or a size class.

TRBJ2-3,TRBV7-2,-,-,CASSLDRGSTDTQYF,TGTGCCAGCAGCTTAGACCGGGGGAGCACAGATACGCAGTATTTT
TRBJ2-1,TRBV5-6,-,-,CASTPRGRGINEQFF,TGTGCCAGCACCCCGCGCGGCAGGGGAATTAATGAGCAGTTCTTC
TRBJ2-3,TRBV19,-,TRBD1,CASSPGTGITSTDTQYF,TGTGCCAGTAGTCCCGGGACAGGGATTACGAGCACAGATACGCAGTATTTT
TRBJ1-1,TRBV28,-,-,CASSPTPSNTEAFF,TGTGCCAGCAGTCCCACTCCCTCGAACACTGAAGCTTTCTTT
TRBJ2-1,TRBV5-1,-,-,CASSSQGIEQFF,TGCGCCAGCAGTTCTCAGGGAATTGAGCAGTTCTTC
TRBJ1-3,TRBV14,-,-,CASSQVRGSGNTIYF,TGTGCCAGCAGCCAAGTTCGAGGGTCTGGAAACACCATATATTTT
TRBJ2-1,TRBV3-1/TRBV3-2,-,-,CASSRDPSADYNEQFF,TGTGCCAGCAGCCGAGATCCTAGCGCGGACTACAATGAGCAGTTCTTC
TRBJ2-1,TRBV27,-,TRBD2,CASTGLAGTEQFF,TGTGCCAGCACGGGACTAGCGGGGACTGAGCAGTTCTTC
TRBJ1-6,TRBV7-9,-,TRBD1,CASVPGQGRYSPLHF,TGTGCCAGCGTCCCGGGACAGGGAAGGTACTCACCCCTCCACTTT
TRBJ2-5,TRBV5-1,-,TRBD2,CASKGRLGTSGGATQETQYF,TGCGCCAGCAAGGGAAGACTAGGGACTAGCGGGGGGGCCACCCAAGAGACCCAGTACTTC
TRBJ1-1,TRBV4-1,-,TRBD1,CASSRTGQGATEAFF,TGCGCCAGCAGCCGGACTGGACAGGGGGCTACTGAAGCTTTCTTT
TRBJ1-5,TRBV5-1,-,TRBD1,CASSLGTGGGQPQHF,TGCGCCAGCAGCTTAGGGACAGGGGGCGGTCAGCCCCAGCATTTT
TRBJ1-1,TRBV28,-,-,CARDEGKAFF,TGTGCCCGGGATGAAGGGAAAGCTTTCTTT
TRBJ1-2,TRBV7-5,once,-,CARSFQASLYGYTF,TGTGCCAGAAGCTTCCAGGCGTCCCTCTATGGCTACACCTTC
TRBJ1-6,TRBV4-1,once,-,CASSQARSSDSPLHF,TGCGCCAGCAGCCAAGCGAGATCCTCTGATTCACCCCTCCACTTT
TRBJ1-1,TRBV6-1,-,-,CASSDLGRNTEAFF,TGTGCCAGCAGTGATTTAGGGAGGAACACTGAAGCTTTCTTT
TRBJ1-1,TRBV19,-,-,CASQDSMNTEAFF,TGTGCCAGTCAGGACAGCATGAACACTGAAGCTTTCTTT
TRBJ2-7,TRBV7-9,-,-,CASSLAGAVNEQYF,TGTGCCAGCAGCTTAGCAGGGGCGGTGAACGAGCAGTACTTC
TRBJ1-2,TRBV12-3/TRBV12-4,-,-,CASSFSQDYGYTF,TGTGCCAGCAGTTTTAGTCAAGACTATGGCTACACCTTC
TRBJ1-6,TRBV19,-,TRBD1,CASSSIGTAYNSPLHF,TGTGCCAGTAGTTCCATCGGGACAGCTTATAATTCACCCCTCCACTTT
TRBJ2-1,TRBV7-8,-,TRBD1,CASSPTDRGAYNEQFF,TGTGCCAGCAGCCCGACAGACAGGGGAGCCTACAATGAGCAGTTCTTC
TRBJ2-7,TRBV3-1/TRBV3-2,-,TRBD2,CASSHRAGDSYEQYF,TGTGCCAGCAGCCATCGAGCGGGGGACTCCTACGAGCAGTACTTC
TRBJ2-3,TRBV24-1,-,TRBD1,CATKQGASTDTQYF,TGTGCCACCAAACAGGGGGCTTCAACGGATACGCAGTATTTT
TRBJ1-1,TRBV7-2,-,-,CASSFEKNTEAFF,TGTGCCAGCAGCTTCGAGAAGAACACTGAAGCTTTCTTT
TRBJ1-4,TRBV28,-,-,CAVRPGEKLFF,TGTGCAGTTCGTCCGGGGGAAAAACTGTTTTTT
TRBJ1-2,TRBV27,-,TRBD1,CASRTGTGANYNYGYTF,TGTGCCAGCAGGACCGGGACAGGGGCAAATTATAACTATGGCTACACCTTC
TRBJ1-2,TRBV30,-,-,CAWSLGGPGYTF,TGTGCCTGGAGTTTGGGGGGGCCCGGCTACACCTTC
TRBJ2-1,TRBV18,-,TRBD1,CASSPLDRGPYNEQFF,TGTGCCAGCTCACCACTGGACAGGGGGCCCTACAATGAGCAGTTCTTC
TRBJ2-3,TRBV12-5,-,-,CASGLGDTQYF,TGTGCTAGTGGACTAGGAGATACGCAGTATTTT
TRBJ1-1,TRBV19,-,TRBD1,CASSTGQGAPWYNTEAFF,TGTGCCAGTAGTACCGGACAGGGGGCGCCTTGGTATAACACTGAAGCTTTCTTT
TRBJ2-3,TRBV19,-,-,CASSIRSGATDTQYF,TGTGCCAGTAGTATTAGGTCAGGGGCCACAGATACGCAGTATTTT
TRBJ1-5,TRBV19,-,-,CASSRQYQPQHF,TGTGCCAGTAGTAGGCAGTACCAGCCCCAGCATTTT
TRBJ2-3,TRBV27,-,-,CASSLKGHQTRASTDTQYF,TGTGCCAGCAGTTTAAAGGGACACCAAACTCGCGCTAGCACAGATACGCAGTATTTT
TRBJ1-5,TRBV3-1/TRBV3-2,-,TRBD1,CASSTDRVSQPQHF,TGTGCCAGCAGCACAGACAGGGTCAGTCAGCCCCAGCATTTT
TRBJ2-7,TRBV19,-,-,CASSGRDTAYEQYF,TGTGCCAGTAGTGGCCGGGACACGGCCTACGAGCAGTACTTC
TRBJ1-6,TRBV4-2,-,-,CASSQDDTANSPLHF,TGTGCCAGCAGCCAAGATGACACAGCTAATTCACCCCTCCACTTT
TRBJ1-3,TRBV7-9,-,-,CASSPRDSGNTIYF,TGTGCCAGCAGCCCCCGGGACTCTGGAAACACCATATATTTT
TRBJ2-7,TRBV6-5,-,-,CASSRRGVYEQYF,TGTGCCAGCAGTCGCAGGGGGGTCTACGAGCAGTACTTC
TRBJ2-1,TRBV27,-,TRBD2,CASSFTSGTYNEQFF,TGTGCCAGCAGTTTTACTAGCGGCACCTACAATGAGCAGTTCTTC
TRBJ1-5,TRBV9,-,-,CASSLMGLIDQPQHF,TGTGCCAGCAGCTTGATGGGACTAATAGATCAGCCCCAGCATTTT
TRBJ2-1,TRBV7-9,-,-,CASRPQGPYNEQFF,TGTGCCAGCAGGCCACAGGGCCCCTACAATGAGCAGTTCTTC
TRBJ1-1,TRBV18,-,-,CASSPRTGNTEAFF,TGTGCCAGCTCACCGCGGACGGGAAACACTGAAGCTTTCTTT
TRBJ1-4,TRBV5-5,-,TRBD1,CASSSSGQGANEKLFF,TGTGCCAGCAGCTCCTCGGGACAGGGCGCTAATGAAAAACTGTTTTTT
TRBJ2-7,TRBV18,-,-,CASSPLGGGYLYEQYF,TGTGCCAGCTCACCACTGGGCGGCGGGTACCTCTACGAGCAGTACTTC
TRBJ1-5,TRBV28,-,TRBD1,CASRDGTGGEPNQPQHF,TGTGCCAGCAGAGACGGGACAGGGGGGGAACCCAATCAGCCCCAGCATTTT
TRBJ1-4,TRBV27,-,TRBD1,CASSFRLGQGAKNEKLFF,TGTGCCAGCAGTTTTAGATTGGGACAGGGAGCTAAGAATGAAAAACTGTTTTTT
TRBJ2-7,TRBV4-1,once,TRBD2,CASSRTSGFSYEQYF,TGCGCCAGCAGCCGGACTAGCGGCTTTTCCTACGAGCAGTACTTC